This T cell receptor (beta chain) was sequenced for a study of T cell responses to AZD1222 COVID-19 vaccine. Overall study findings and caveats: Without day 14 samples, only post-peak T cell repertoires were studied. Most donors were white British, females outnumbered males, and clonal diversity was possibly underestimated. Regions left unmutated in variants are reportedly the target of nearly half of spike-specific TCRs.

Comment on this clone: Antigen specificity is unknown.

The data were produced by immunoSEQ multiplex PCR, yet TCRdb's version contains in-frame clones alone and is incomplete. In the table there are 82,000 or so clones, approximately 90% of which are singletons. The CDR3 is 13 residues long. V gave up 4 bases and J gave up 4 bases, with 9 bases separating them. Looked up from germline, CDR1 is SGHRS and CDR2 is YFSETQ. This clonotype originated in an adult in good health. The gene calls are TRBV5-1 and TRBJ1-5; a weak D match, TRBD1 (6 bases). The sample in question was peripheral blood, obtained on day 0 of AZD1222 vaccination. In DNA, the CDR3 is TGCGCCAGCAGCCGGACAGTTAATCAGCCCCAGCATTTT. Protein sequence: CASSRTVNQPQHF.